Listed here are 8 T cell receptor beta chains from one sample, sequenced in a study of OX40 agonist ivuxolimab in advanced cancers. The protocol was immunoSEQ multiplex PCR, while the TCRdb copy is restricted to in-frame clones and leaves out a portion. The sample has 70,000 or so clones, about 90% seen once. The source material was CD4+ or CD8+ T cells sorted from blood, sampled in a trial of the OX40 agonist ivuxolimab. The receptors originated from an adult with an advanced solid tumor such as melanoma, head and neck, liver or kidney cancer.

V is TRBV10-3 and J is TRBJ1-1, with 10 bases matching TRBD1. Unmatched junction bases numbered 12, after V lost 10 bases and J lost 4 bases. The CDR3 is made up of 15 amino acids. Germline loops: CDR1 ENHRY, CDR2 SYGVKD. The CDR3 region is CASKTGGPAGTEAFF. As DNA, the CDR3 is TGTGCCAGCAAGACAGGGGGCCCGGCGGGCACTGAAGCTTTCTTT.

The chain is built from TRBV7-9 and TRBJ1-5, with a possible D match to TRBD1 (6 bases). The CDR3 consists of 18 residues. From germline, CDR1 is SEHNR and CDR2 FQNEAQ (reference sequence). Trimming took 5 bases from V and 0 from J, leaving 20 bases between them. In DNA, the CDR3 is TGTGCCAGCAGCCCCGGAGGCGGAAGGACAGATAGCAATCAGCCCCAGCATTTT. This codes for CASSPGGGRTDSNQPQHF.

The CDR3 sequence: CASSFGRGTDTQYF. CDR3 nucleotide sequence: TGCGCCAGCAGCTTTGGGAGGGGCACAGATACGCAGTATTTT. V usage is TRBV5-1 and J usage is TRBJ2-3; 7 bases are shared with TRBD2. The ends lost 2 bases at V and 1 base at J; junction bases unmatched: 1. This CDR3 spans 14 amino acids. Germline assignment: CDR1 SGHRS and CDR2 YFSETQ.

The chain links TRBV7-9 to TRBJ2-5; D is perhaps TRBD1 or TRBD2 (5 bases each). There are 11 residues in the CDR3. Per the germline V gene, CDR1 is SEHNR and CDR2 is FQNEAQ (reference sequence). The V and J ends lost 1 base and 13 bases respectively, with 10 bases between them. The CDR3 DNA reads as TGTGCCAGCAGCTTAGAGGGACGGACGTACTTC. Its translation is CASSLEGRTYF.

The rearrangement links TRBV12-2 to TRBJ2-1; TRBD2, the D gene given by the table, was not confirmed from the DNA. TRBV12-2 is tagged as a pseudogene. The CDR3 totals 16 residues. The CDR3 region has the DNA TGTGCAAGTCGCTTCCCCATCGAGAGAGGTTACAATGAGCAGTTCTTC. This translates into CASRFPIERGYNEQFF.

This sequence joins TRBV29-1 and TRBJ2-1; D might be TRBD1 (6 bases). The germline V gene has CDR1 SQVTM and CDR2 ANQGSEA. Trimming removed 4 bases at V and 8 bases at J, with 12 bases between. The CDR3 has 12 residues. The CDR3 nucleotides read TGCAGCGTTGGAGACAGGCCCGATGAGCAGTTCTTC. Protein: CSVGDRPDEQFF.

The J gene is TRBJ2-6, the V gene TRBV6-5; TRBD2 matches 7 bases. This CDR3 is 14 amino acids long. The junction had 3 bases not matched to a gene; V was cut back by 6 bases and J by 4 bases. The germline CDR1 and CDR2 sequences are MNHEY and SVGAGI. CDR3 protein: CASSPGGGANVLTF. CDR3 bases: TGTGCCAGCAGCCCGGGGGGAGGGGCCAACGTCCTGACTTTC.

V usage is TRBV4-1 and J usage is TRBJ2-3; 8 bases line up with TRBD2. The J segment lost 0 bases and the V segment lost 4 bases, leaving 6 bases of the junction unmatched. From germline, CDR1 is MGHRA and CDR2 YSYEKL. The length of the CDR3 is 16 residues. Here the CDR3 DNA reads TGCGCCAGCAGCCTCCAATCTAGCGGGAGCACAGATACGCAGTATTTT. It translates to CASSLQSSGSTDTQYF.